This TCR beta chain is from a study of a mutant IDH1 vaccine in newly diagnosed glioma. At the level of the study: Patients received vaccination from 4-6 weeks after radiotherapy alone, or with temozolomide cycles.

On this clone itself: Its matching antigen is unknown.

Between the trimmed V and J ends, which lost 3 bases and 0 bases, there was a span of 12 bases. This CDR3 is built from 15 residues. The germline CDR1 and CDR2 sequences are MNHNS and SASEGT. TCRdb's copy holds only in-frame clones and misses some; the assay was immunoSEQ multiplex PCR. The sample lists about 40,000 clones, roughly 84% seen once, with approximately 5.5% in the top ten. The study's findings and limits: The vaccine induced immune responses, and these occurred in roughly 93% of patients.

Time point indicated: week 35, safety follow-up. Each dose of the vaccine consisted of 300 ug of mutant IDH1 20-mer peptide, with topical imiquimod. Patients in the study were vaccinated eight times, receiving shots in weeks 1, 3, 5, 7, 11, 15, 19 and 23. The chain has TRBV6-1 and TRBJ2-7; TRBD1 or TRBD2 may be the D gene (6 bases each). The input for sequencing was PBMCs, taken from a glioma patient whose treatment included an IDH1 peptide vaccine. This clonotype was sampled from a woman aged 45-60 years with glioma. DNA for the CDR3: TGTGCCAGCAGTGAGGAGGGGGTAGGCTCCTACGAGCAGTACTTC. Its protein is CASSEEGVGSYEQYF.